Listed here are 25 T cell receptor beta chains from one sample, sequenced in a study of neoadjuvant nivolumab and ipilimumab in lung cancer. Some clones are missing from TCRdb's copy, which holds only in-frame ones; the method was immunoSEQ multiplex PCR. The sample shows roughly 20,000 clones, about 90% of them seen only once. The sample here was peripheral blood, taken before neoadjuvant nivolumab, alone or with ipilimumab. The receptor source for this set is an adult with non-small cell lung cancer.

The chain is built from TRBV7-3 and TRBJ1-2, with D unresolved. Trimming removed 2 bases at V and 1 base at J, with 5 bases between. The length of the CDR3 is 13 residues. Germline V gene sequence: CDR1 SGHTA, CDR2 FQGTGA. CDR3 sequence: CASSLGDNYGYTF. In DNA form, the CDR3 reads TGTGCCAGCAGCTTAGGGGATAACTATGGCTACACCTTC. The whole variable domain, filled in from reference TRBV7-3 and TRBJ1-2, reads GAGVSQTPSNKVTEKGKYVELRCDPISGHTALYWYRQSLGQGPEFLIYFQGTGAADDSGLPNDRFFAVRPEGSVSTLKIQRTERGDSAVYLCASSLGDNYGYTFGSGTRLTVV.

This clone was picked up one time. The V gene is TRBV4-2, the J gene TRBJ2-7; possibly TRBD1 or TRBD2 for D (5 bases each). V gave up 2 bases and J gave up 2 bases, with 19 bases separating them. Per the germline V gene, CDR1 is LGHNA and CDR2 is YNFKEQ. CDR3 length: 17 residues. CDR3 protein: CASSQSPTGTTAYEQYF. DNA for the CDR3: TGTGCCAGCAGCCAATCTCCAACCGGGACGACAGCCTACGAGCAGTACTTC.

CDR3 nucleotides: TGTGCCAGCAGTGGGGGGGCAGATACGCAGTATTTT. Amino acid sequence: CASSGGADTQYF. This chain connects TRBV28 to TRBJ2-3; 7 bases are a match to TRBD2. The CDR3 extends over 12 amino acids. With V trimmed by 5 bases and J by 4 bases, 0 bases remained unmatched. Germline V gene data show CDR1 as MDHEN and CDR2 as SYDVKM.

The chain is built from TRBV11-1 and TRBJ2-5, with 10 bases lining up with TRBD2. V shed 7 bases and J 2 bases; nucleotides not matched to a gene: 10. CDR3 size: 16 residues. CDR1 and CDR2 from the germline V gene are SGHAT and FQDESV (reference sequence). CDR3 loop: CASTHLTSGAQETQYF. DNA of the CDR3: TGTGCCAGCACCCATCTCACTAGCGGGGCTCAAGAGACCCAGTACTTC.

This clone has only a few counts. This chain links TRBV2 with TRBJ2-6, with 9 bases fitting TRBD1. This CDR3 contains 17 residues. Germline assignment: CDR1 SNHLY and CDR2 FYNNEI. J was trimmed by 1 base and V by 7 bases; bases with no gene match: 8. The CDR3: CASIAGTGFSGANVLTF. CDR3 DNA sequence: TGTGCCAGCATTGCCGGGACAGGGTTTTCTGGGGCCAACGTCCTGACTTTC.

J is TRBJ2-2 and V is TRBV18; D gene ambiguous. The CDR3 is 13 residues long. Germline lookup yields CDR1 KGHSH and CDR2 LQKENI. V lost 6 bases and J lost 5, with 10 bases in between. DNA for the CDR3: TGTGCCAGCTCGACCAGATTGACCGGGGAGCTGTTTTTT. It is translated as CASSTRLTGELFF.

The chain is built from TRBV5-6 and TRBJ2-1, with a weak D call TRBD2 (5 bases). CDR1 is SGHDT and CDR2 is YYEEEE in the germline V gene. The CDR3 is 13 residues long. Between the trimmed V and J ends, which lost 0 bases and 8 bases, there was a span of 9 bases. Written as DNA, the CDR3 is TGTGCCAGCAGCTTGGCGGGGTGGGATGAGCAGTTCTTC. Translated, it gives CASSLAGWDEQFF.

This clone was observed a handful of times. The rearrangement uses TRBV7-9 and TRBJ2-1; D is possibly TRBD1 (5 bases). The CDR3 has 14 amino acids. V was clipped by 1 base and J by 5 bases, with 9 bases between them. In germline, CDR1 is SEHNR, CDR2 FQNEAQ (reference sequence). CDR3 in amino acids: CASSLGGSHNEQFF. As DNA, the CDR3 is TGTGCCAGCAGCTTAGGGGGCAGCCACAATGAGCAGTTCTTC.

This clone has a handful of counts. The chain carries TRBV2 and TRBJ1-1; D is uncertain. Germline V CDR1 and CDR2: SNHLY, FYNNEI. The V gene lost 6 bases and the J gene lost 0 bases, with 8 bases spanning the gap. This CDR3 contains 13 residues. The CDR3 here is CASRVGLNTEAFF. The CDR3 nucleotides read TGTGCCAGCAGAGTCGGTCTGAACACTGAAGCTTTCTTT. The full variable domain, its missing parts supplied by reference TRBV2 and TRBJ1-1, is EPEVTQTPSHQVTQMGQEVILRCVPISNHLYFYWYRQILGQKVEFLVSFYNNEISEKSEIFDDQFSVERPDGSNFTLKIRSTKLEDSAMYFCASRVGLNTEAFFGQGTRLTVV.

DNA of the CDR3: TGTGCCAGCTCTTTTGGCGCCTACGAGCAGTACTTC. Residues: CASSFGAYEQYF. V is TRBV6-6 and J is TRBJ2-7; D remains ambiguous. This CDR3 has 12 amino acids. V lost 8 bases, J lost 2 bases, and 10 bases lay in between. CDR1 is MNHNY and CDR2 is SVGAGI in the germline V gene (reference sequence).

The J gene is TRBJ2-3, the V gene TRBV11-2, with 9 bases fitting TRBD1. The CDR3 has 15 amino acids. Germline V gives CDR1 SGHAT, CDR2 FQNNGV. Trimming took 3 bases from V and 5 from J; bases not matched to a gene: 6. The CDR3 nucleotides are TGTGCCAGCAGCTTTACAGGGGGCAAGGAAGATACGCAGTATTTT. Translated: CASSFTGGKEDTQYF. The full variable domain, rest sourced from reference TRBV11-2 and TRBJ2-3, is EAGVAQSPRYKIIEKRQSVAFWCNPISGHATLYWYQQILGQGPKLLIQFQNNGVVDDSQLPKDRFSAERLKGVDSTLKIQPAKLEDSAVYLCASSFTGGKEDTQYFGPGTRLTVL.

The chain uses TRBV6-5 and TRBJ1-1; D is uncertain. Germline CDR1 MNHEY, CDR2 SVGAGI. This CDR3 is built from 16 residues. The germline V and J ends were trimmed by 2 bases and 0 bases, with 13 bases remaining between them. CDR3 DNA: TGTGCCAGCAGTTACCTCCGACACCTACTGAACACTGAAGCTTTCTTT. It translates to CASSYLRHLLNTEAFF.

The chain couples TRBV7-9 to TRBJ2-7; 9 positions match TRBD1. Germline CDR1 reads SEHNR; CDR2 reads FQNEAQ (reference sequence). The length of the CDR3 is 13 residues. V trimming: 4 bases; J trimming: 6 bases; junction bases outside the gene matches: 4. The CDR3 DNA reads TGTGCCAGCAGCTCCCGGGACAGGGCCGAGCAGTACTTC. It encodes CASSSRDRAEQYF.

V and J are TRBV28 and TRBJ1-2; no reliable D call. V lost 7 bases to trimming and J lost 2 bases, with 11 bases between them. The CDR3 runs to 13 residues. Germline V CDR1 and CDR2: MDHEN, SYDVKM. CDR3 amino acids: CASTSTTNYGYTF. The CDR3 DNA reads as TGTGCCAGCACCTCCACGACGAACTATGGCTACACCTTC.

This sequence joins TRBV10-3 and TRBJ2-7; 9 bases are a match to TRBD1. The length of the CDR3 is 18 residues. The V segment lost 2 bases and the J segment 3 bases; nucleotides outside the gene matches: 14. Per the germline V gene, CDR1 is ENHRY and CDR2 is SYGVKD. The CDR3 sequence is CAISEGDREYFRIYEQYF. The CDR3 coding sequence is TGTGCCATCAGTGAGGGGGACAGGGAATACTTCAGAATCTACGAGCAGTACTTC.

The V gene is TRBV5-8, the J gene TRBJ1-1, with 7 positions matching TRBD1. After removal of 4 bases from V and 3 bases from J, the junction contained 6 bases not matched to a gene. The CDR3 totals 14 residues. Germline V CDR1 and CDR2: SGHTS, YDEGEE. In DNA form, the CDR3 reads TGTGCCAGCAGCCCCGATGACAGGGACACTGAAGCTTTCTTT. Its protein product is CASSPDDRDTEAFF.

The chain joins TRBV11-2 to TRBJ2-4; D tentatively reads TRBD1 or TRBD2 (5 bases each). Trimming took 6 bases from V and 6 from J, leaving 9 bases between them. The CDR3 is 12 amino acids. CDR1 is SGHAT and CDR2 is FQNNGV in the germline V gene. The chain's CDR3 is CASRSGRNIQYF. CDR3 bases: TGTGCCAGCAGATCAGGGAGAAACATTCAGTACTTC.

The rearrangement joins TRBV5-1 to TRBJ2-2, with D possibly TRBD2 on 5 matching bases. CDR3 size: 15 residues. V was trimmed by 2 bases and J by 1 base, leaving 9 bases between them. Germline lookup yields CDR1 SGHRS and CDR2 YFSETQ. CDR3 sequence (DNA): TGCGCCAGCAGCTTTGAGGGATTGAACACCGGGGAGCTGTTTTTT. It yields the protein CASSFEGLNTGELFF.

The V call is TRBV25-1, the J call TRBJ1-2; 8 bases line up with TRBD1. Germline values: CDR1 MGHDK, CDR2 SYGVNS. The CDR3 is made up of 14 amino acids. Trimming cost V 7 bases and J 7 bases; bases outside gene matches: 11. The CDR3 DNA sequence: TGTGCCAGCAACCCCGGACAGGGATTGTCTGGCTACACCTTC. Amino acid sequence: CASNPGQGLSGYTF.

The chain has TRBV11-2 and TRBJ2-7, with D unclear. The V end lost 0 bases, the J end lost 11 bases, and 17 bases lay between the germline ends. Germline lookup yields CDR1 SGHAT and CDR2 FQNNGV. This CDR3 region has 14 residues. The CDR3 DNA follows: TGTGCCAGCAGCTTAGATCCTACCTCTCCGTCGGAGTACTTC. Its translation: CASSLDPTSPSEYF.

The rearrangement links TRBV18 to TRBJ2-4, with D possibly TRBD1 on 5 matching bases. The CDR3 runs 17 residues. V lost 3 bases to trimming and J lost 0 bases, with 15 bases between them. Germline CDR1 is KGHSH and CDR2 is LQKENI. The CDR3 here is CASSPNRQGLAKNIQYF. DNA for the CDR3: TGTGCCAGCTCACCCAATAGGCAGGGTCTAGCCAAAAACATTCAGTACTTC. The whole variable domain, remainder taken from reference TRBV18 and TRBJ2-4, is NAGVMQNPRHLVRRRGQEARLRCSPMKGHSHVYWYRQLPEEGLKFMVYLQKENIIDESGMPKERFSAEFPKEGPSILRIQQVVRGDSAAYFCASSPNRQGLAKNIQYFGAGTRLSVL.

CDR3 DNA: TGTGCCAGCAGGGACAGGGGGCGCGGAGGCTATGGCTACACCTTC. Protein: CASRDRGRGGYGYTF. The V gene is TRBV6-6, the J gene TRBJ1-2; 11 nucleotides match TRBD1. In germline, CDR1 is MNHNY, CDR2 SVGAGI (reference sequence). J was trimmed by 4 bases and V by 6 bases; bases with no gene match: 7. The length of the CDR3 is 15 residues.

The genes are TRBV7-9 and TRBJ2-1, with 9 bases aligning to TRBD1. CDR1 SEHNR and CDR2 FQNEAQ come from the germline V gene (reference sequence). The V gene end was trimmed by 1 base and the J gene end by 7 bases; junction bases not matched to a gene: 2. This CDR3 is built from 14 residues. The CDR3 coding sequence is TGTGCCAGCAGCTTAGGGGACAGGGCGAATGAGCAGTTCTTC. Encoded protein: CASSLGDRANEQFF.

This clone occurred once. The genes are TRBV5-4 and TRBJ2-1, with TRBD2 matching over 7 bases. The CDR3 has 16 residues. Germline V CDR1 and CDR2: SGHNT, YYREEE (reference sequence). After removal of 4 bases from V and 6 bases from J, the junction contained 13 bases not matched to a gene. CDR3 protein: CASSRSGTKDGNEQFF. The CDR3 DNA reads TGTGCCAGCAGCCGTTCCGGGACTAAGGACGGCAATGAGCAGTTCTTC.

The genes are TRBV11-2 and TRBJ1-1; 7 bases fit TRBD1. The CDR3 is 15 amino acids. V lost 5 bases to trimming and J lost 1 base; unmatched junction nucleotides: 7. Germline V CDR1 and CDR2: SGHAT, FQNNGV. CDR3 residues: CASSGGTEKNTEAFF. CDR3 nucleotide sequence: TGTGCCAGCAGCGGCGGGACAGAGAAGAACACTGAAGCTTTCTTT. Full variable domain (outside the CDR3, taken from reference TRBV11-2 and TRBJ1-1): EAGVAQSPRYKIIEKRQSVAFWCNPISGHATLYWYQQILGQGPKLLIQFQNNGVVDDSQLPKDRFSAERLKGVDSTLKIQPAKLEDSAVYLCASSGGTEKNTEAFFGQGTRLTVV.